This entry is about one T cell receptor beta chain. This sample was taken from a study of OX40 agonist ivuxolimab in advanced cancers. About the research overall: Three partial responders included one hepatocellular carcinoma patient and two cutaneous melanoma patients.

This CDR3 has 14 residues. V was shortened by 7 bases and J by 0 bases, with 13 bases between the two germline ends. Per the germline V gene, CDR1 is MNHNY and CDR2 is SVGAGI (reference sequence). The table came from immunoSEQ multiplex PCR; TCRdb's copy has only in-frame clones and leaves some out. The table shows 90,000 or so clones, with about 90% occurring only once. This TCR came from an adult with an advanced solid tumor such as melanoma, head and neck, liver or kidney cancer. The rearrangement uses TRBV6-6 and TRBJ2-7; D is perhaps TRBD1 or TRBD2 (5 bases each). Sequenced here: CD4+ or CD8+ T cells sorted from blood, sampled in a trial of the OX40 agonist ivuxolimab. This chain's CDR3 is CASTHQGPSYEQYF. The CDR3 DNA reads TGTGCCAGCACCCACCAGGGACCCTCCTACGAGCAGTACTTC.